This TCR beta chain stems from a study of blood T cell repertoires in COVID-19. The overall study: Samples taken during acute and convalescent COVID-19 were collected in the United States, Italy and Spain. The analysed material was cDNA or gDNA that came from T cells, B-cell-depleted T cells, or PBMCs.

Per the germline V gene, CDR1 is SGHVS and CDR2 is FQNEAQ. V dropped 3 bases and J dropped 10 bases, with 10 bases sitting between them. The CDR3 contains 13 residues. Those enrolled, adults aged 18 to 89 years, came from some 25 US areas. People in the exposed group encountered a COVID-19 case within 2 weeks before entering the study. Using immunoSEQ multiplex PCR, the repertoire was profiled, and TCRdb retains in-frame clones only, with some absent. The profile shows roughly 430,000 clones, over 75% of them singletons. The specimen was PBMCs or T cells enriched from blood (not recorded which). This clonotype was obtained from a woman between 18 and 29 years old who had been exposed to COVID-19. The chain employs TRBV7-8 and TRBJ1-6; D uncertain. CDR3 sequence reads: CASSFPGRSPLHF. The CDR3 DNA sequence: TGTGCCAGCAGCTTCCCCGGTCGATCACCCCTCCACTTT.